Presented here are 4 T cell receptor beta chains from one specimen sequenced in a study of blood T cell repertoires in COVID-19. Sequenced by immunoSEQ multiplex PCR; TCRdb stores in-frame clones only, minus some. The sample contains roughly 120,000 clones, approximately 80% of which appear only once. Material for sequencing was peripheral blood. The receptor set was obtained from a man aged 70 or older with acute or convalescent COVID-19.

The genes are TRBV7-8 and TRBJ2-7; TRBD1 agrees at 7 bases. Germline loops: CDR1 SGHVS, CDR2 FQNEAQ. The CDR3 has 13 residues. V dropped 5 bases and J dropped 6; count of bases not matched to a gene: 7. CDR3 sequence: CASSQGQSGEQYF. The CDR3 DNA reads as TGTGCCAGCAGCCAGGGACAGTCCGGCGAGCAGTACTTC.

CDR3 nucleotide sequence: TGTGCCAGCAGCGTAGAGGACAGGGATAATTCACCCCTCCACTTT. Its translation: CASSVEDRDNSPLHF. The chain links TRBV9 to TRBJ1-6; 8 nucleotides line up with TRBD1. The germline V gene has CDR1 SGDLS and CDR2 YYNGEE. Trimming removed 0 bases from V and 5 bases from J; junction bases left unmatched: 1. This CDR3 contains 15 residues.

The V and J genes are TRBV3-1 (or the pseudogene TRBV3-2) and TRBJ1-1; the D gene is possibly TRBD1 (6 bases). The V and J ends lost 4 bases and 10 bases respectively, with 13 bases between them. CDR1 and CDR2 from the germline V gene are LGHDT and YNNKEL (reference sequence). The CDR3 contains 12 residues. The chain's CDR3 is CASSLGGGGAFF. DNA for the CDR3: TGTGCCAGCAGCCTAGGGGGGGGAGGAGCTTTCTTT.

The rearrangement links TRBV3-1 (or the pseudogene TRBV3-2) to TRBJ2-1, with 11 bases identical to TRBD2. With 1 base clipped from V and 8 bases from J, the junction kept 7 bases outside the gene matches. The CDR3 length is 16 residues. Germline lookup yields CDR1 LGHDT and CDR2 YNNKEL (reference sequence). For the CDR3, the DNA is TGTGCCAGCAGCCAAGTAGCGGGAGGGATGAAAGATGAGCAGTTCTTC. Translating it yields CASSQVAGGMKDEQFF.